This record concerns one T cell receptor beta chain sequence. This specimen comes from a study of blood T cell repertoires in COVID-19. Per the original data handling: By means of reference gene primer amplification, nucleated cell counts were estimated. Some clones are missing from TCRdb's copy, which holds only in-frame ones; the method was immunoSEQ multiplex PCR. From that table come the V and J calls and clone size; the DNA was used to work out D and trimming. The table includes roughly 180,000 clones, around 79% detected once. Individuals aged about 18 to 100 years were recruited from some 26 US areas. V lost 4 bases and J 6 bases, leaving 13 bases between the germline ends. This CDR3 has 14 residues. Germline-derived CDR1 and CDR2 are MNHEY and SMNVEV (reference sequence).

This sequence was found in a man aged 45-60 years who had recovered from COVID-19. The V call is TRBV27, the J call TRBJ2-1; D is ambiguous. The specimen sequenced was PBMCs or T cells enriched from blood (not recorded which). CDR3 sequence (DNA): TGTGCCAGCAGTTCCTATTTAAAAGCCAATGAGCAGTTCTTC. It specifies CASSSYLKANEQFF.